Below, one T cell receptor beta chain is given with its context. Its antigen is undetermined. The sample comes from a study of T cell repertoires in cytomegalovirus infection. Study as a whole: It can be stated that public TCR beta signatures indicated CMV infection as well as a matching HLA type.

TCRdb redid the calling of the reads with MiXCR, one entry per CDR3 protein. The repertoire holds hundreds of thousands of distinct CDR3 sequences, with around 30% as singletons. The CDR3 is 15 amino acids. Germline V gives CDR1 SNHLY, CDR2 FYNNEI. Trimming took 6 bases from V and 1 from J, leaving 16 bases between them. The chain uses TRBV2 and TRBJ2-7, with D possibly matching TRBD2 (5 bases). This TCR was recovered from a human donor in good health (CMV status not recorded). Some clones in this sample may be carry-over from other donors' samples. The specimen comprised cultured PBMCs, sampled from culture after CMV antigen stimulation. In nucleotides, the CDR3 is TGTGCCAGCAGGGGCGCCAGCGGAGATTCCTACGAGCAGTACTTC. Protein: CASRGASGDSYEQYF.